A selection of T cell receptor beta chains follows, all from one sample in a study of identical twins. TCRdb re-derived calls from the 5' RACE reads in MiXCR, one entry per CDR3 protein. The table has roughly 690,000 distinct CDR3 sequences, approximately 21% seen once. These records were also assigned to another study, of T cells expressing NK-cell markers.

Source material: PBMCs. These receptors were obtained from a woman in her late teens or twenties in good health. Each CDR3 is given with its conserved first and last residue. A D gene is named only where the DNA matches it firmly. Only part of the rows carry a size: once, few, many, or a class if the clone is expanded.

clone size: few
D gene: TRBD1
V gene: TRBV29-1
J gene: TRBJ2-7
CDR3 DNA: TGCAGCGTTGAAGAGACAGGGGGATTCTACGAGCAGTACTTC
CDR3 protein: CSVEETGGFYEQYF

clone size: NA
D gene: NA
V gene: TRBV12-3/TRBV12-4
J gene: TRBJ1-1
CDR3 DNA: TGTGCCAGCAGTTTAGCGGGGAGGACTGAAGCTTTCTTT
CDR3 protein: CASSLAGRTEAFF

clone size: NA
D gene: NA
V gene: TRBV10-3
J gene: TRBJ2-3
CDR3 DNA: TGTGCCATCAGTGTGGCGACCCCCGGCACAGATACGCAGTATTTT
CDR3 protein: CAISVATPGTDTQYF

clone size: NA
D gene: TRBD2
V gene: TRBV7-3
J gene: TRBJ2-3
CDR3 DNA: TGTGCCAGCAGCTCCCGAGGTGGTGTACGGGGGGGCATAGATACGCAGTATTTT
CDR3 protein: CASSSRGGVRGGIDTQYF

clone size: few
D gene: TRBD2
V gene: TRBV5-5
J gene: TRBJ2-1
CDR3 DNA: TGTGCCAGCAGCTTCGGGGGGGCAAACAATGAGCAGTTCTTC
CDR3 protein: CASSFGGANNEQFF

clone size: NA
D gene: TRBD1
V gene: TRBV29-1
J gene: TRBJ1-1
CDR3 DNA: TGCAGCGTTGTATCAGGGGGCACTGAAGCTTTCTTT
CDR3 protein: CSVVSGGTEAFF

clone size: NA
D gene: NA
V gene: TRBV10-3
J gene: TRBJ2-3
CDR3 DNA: TGTGCCATCAGTATGACGGGGGACAGCACAGATACGCAGTATTTT
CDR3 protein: CAISMTGDSTDTQYF

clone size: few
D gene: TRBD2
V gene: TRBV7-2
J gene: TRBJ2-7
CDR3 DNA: TGTGCCAGCAGCTTACGGGAGGGGCGGTACGAGCAGTACTTC
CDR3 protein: CASSLREGRYEQYF

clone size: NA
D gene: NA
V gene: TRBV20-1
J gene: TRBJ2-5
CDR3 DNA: TGCAGTGCTAGAGAGGGGAACCCCTTAGAGACCCAGTACTTC
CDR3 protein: CSAREGNPLETQYF

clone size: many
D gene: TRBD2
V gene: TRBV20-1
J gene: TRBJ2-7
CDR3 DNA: TGCAGTGCTAGAGATGGGACTAGCGGGGGGGATTCCTACGAGCAGTACTTC
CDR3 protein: CSARDGTSGGDSYEQYF

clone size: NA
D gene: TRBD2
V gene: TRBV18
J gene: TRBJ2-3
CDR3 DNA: TGTGCCAGCTCACCCGGTCGGGCGGGAGGTGCTACAGATACGCAGTATTTT
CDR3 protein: CASSPGRAGGATDTQYF

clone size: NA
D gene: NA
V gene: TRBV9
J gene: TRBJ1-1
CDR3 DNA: TGTGCCAGCAGCGGGGGGGGTACCACTGAAGCTTTCTTT
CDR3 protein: CASSGGGTTEAFF

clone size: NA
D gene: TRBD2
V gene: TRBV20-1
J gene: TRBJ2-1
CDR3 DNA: TGCAGTGCTCCGCCGGGGGGGGAGTGGTCCTACAATGAGCAGTTCTTC
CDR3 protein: CSAPPGGEWSYNEQFF

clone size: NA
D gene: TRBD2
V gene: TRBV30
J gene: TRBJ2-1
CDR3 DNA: TGTGCCTGGAGCAGGCTAGCGGCCCCCTACAATGAGCAGTTCTTC
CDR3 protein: CAWSRLAAPYNEQFF

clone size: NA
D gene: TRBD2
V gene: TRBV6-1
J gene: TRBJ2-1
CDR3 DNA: TGTGCCAGCAGTCCGGAAGGACTAGCCGCCCATAGCTCCTACAATGAGCAGTTCTTC
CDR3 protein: CASSPEGLAAHSSYNEQFF

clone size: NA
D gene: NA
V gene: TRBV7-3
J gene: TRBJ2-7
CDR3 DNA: TGTGCCAGCAGCTCCCCGGCGACCTACGAGCAGTACTTC
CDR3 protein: CASSSPATYEQYF

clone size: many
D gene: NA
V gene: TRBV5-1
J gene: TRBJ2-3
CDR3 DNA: TGCGCCAGCAGCTTCGCCCAGGGACCCGGCACAGATACGCAGTATTTT
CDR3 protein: CASSFAQGPGTDTQYF

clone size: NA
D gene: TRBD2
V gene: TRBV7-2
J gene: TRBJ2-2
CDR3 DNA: TGTGCCAGCAGCCCCCCCTGGGGGGGGAGCACCGGGGAGCTGTTTTTT
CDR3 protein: CASSPPWGGSTGELFF

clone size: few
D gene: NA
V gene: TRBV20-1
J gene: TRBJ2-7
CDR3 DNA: TGCAGTGCTAGAGATTTCAGCCAGGAAATATTTTACGAGCAGTACTTC
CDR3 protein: CSARDFSQEIFYEQYF

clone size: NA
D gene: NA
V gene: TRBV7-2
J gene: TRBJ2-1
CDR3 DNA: TGTGCCAGCAGCTCAGGACAGGAGCAGTTCTTC
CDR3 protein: CASSSGQEQFF

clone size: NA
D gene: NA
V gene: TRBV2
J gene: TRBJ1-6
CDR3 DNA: TGTGCCGCAGGGGCACGGTACGATTCACCCCTCCACTTT
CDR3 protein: CAAGARYDSPLHF

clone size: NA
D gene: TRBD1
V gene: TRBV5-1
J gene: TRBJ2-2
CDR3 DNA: TGCGCCAGCAGATCCGGGACAGGGACTGTCGGGGAGCTGTTTTTT
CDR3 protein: CASRSGTGTVGELFF

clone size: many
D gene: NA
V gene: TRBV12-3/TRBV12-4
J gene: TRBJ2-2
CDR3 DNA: TGTGCCAGCAGTCCCGGACAGCCTAGAGGGGAGCTGTTTTTT
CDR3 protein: CASSPGQPRGELFF

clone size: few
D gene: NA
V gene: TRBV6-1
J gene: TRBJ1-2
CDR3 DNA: TGTGCCAGCAGATCCCCCTGGTCGGGCGCGATTTATGGCTACACCTTC
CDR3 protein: CASRSPWSGAIYGYTF

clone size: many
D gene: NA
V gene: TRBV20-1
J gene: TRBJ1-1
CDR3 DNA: TGCAGTGCTAGAGTACCCGGAGATAAGGCTTTCTTT
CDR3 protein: CSARVPGDKAFF

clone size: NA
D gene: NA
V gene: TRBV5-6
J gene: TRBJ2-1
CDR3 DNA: TGTGCCAGCAGCCCGACATGGGGCAATGAGCAGTTCTTC
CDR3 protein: CASSPTWGNEQFF

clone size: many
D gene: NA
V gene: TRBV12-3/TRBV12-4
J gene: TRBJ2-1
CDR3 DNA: TGTGCCAGCAGTCCGCCCGGGGTGATTGAGCAGTTCTTC
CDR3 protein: CASSPPGVIEQFF

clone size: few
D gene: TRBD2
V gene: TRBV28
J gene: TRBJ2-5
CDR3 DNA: TGTGCCAGCAGTACTAGCGGGAGGGCCACAGAGACCCAGTACTTC
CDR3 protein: CASSTSGRATETQYF

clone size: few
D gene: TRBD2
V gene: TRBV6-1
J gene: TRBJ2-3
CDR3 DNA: TGTGCCAGCAGTGAGACTAGCGGGAGACCCGCAGATACGCAGTATTTT
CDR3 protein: CASSETSGRPADTQYF

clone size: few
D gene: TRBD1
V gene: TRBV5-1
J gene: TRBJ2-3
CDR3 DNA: TGCGCCAGCAGCCCCTCCGGGACAGGGTTCACAGATACGCAGTATTTT
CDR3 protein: CASSPSGTGFTDTQYF

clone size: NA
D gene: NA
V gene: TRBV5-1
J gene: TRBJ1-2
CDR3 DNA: TGCGCCAGCAGCAAGACAGGCGAGAACTATGGCTACACCTTC
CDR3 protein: CASSKTGENYGYTF

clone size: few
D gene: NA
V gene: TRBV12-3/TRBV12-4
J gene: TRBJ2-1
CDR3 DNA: TGTGCCAGCATCGACTCAAATTCCGATGAGCAGTTCTTC
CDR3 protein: CASIDSNSDEQFF

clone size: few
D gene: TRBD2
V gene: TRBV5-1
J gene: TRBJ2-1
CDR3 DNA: TGCGCCAGCAGCTTCGGGACTAGCGGGAGTTTCGAGCAGTTCTTC
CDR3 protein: CASSFGTSGSFEQFF

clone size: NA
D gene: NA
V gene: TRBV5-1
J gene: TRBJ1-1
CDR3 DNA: TGCGCCAGCAGCTTCGACAGGATCGAGAACACTGAAGCTTTCTTT
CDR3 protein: CASSFDRIENTEAFF

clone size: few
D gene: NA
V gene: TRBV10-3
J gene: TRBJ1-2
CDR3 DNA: TGTGCCATCAGTTCGACAGGAGTTTACGGCTACACCTTC
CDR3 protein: CAISSTGVYGYTF

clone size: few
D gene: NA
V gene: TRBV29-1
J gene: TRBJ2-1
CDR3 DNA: TGCAGCCTCTCAGGACAGTCCTACAATGAGCAGTTCTTC
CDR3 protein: CSLSGQSYNEQFF

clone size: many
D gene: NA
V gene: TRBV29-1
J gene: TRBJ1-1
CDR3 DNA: TGCAGCGTTGGGGCGCGACTCGGGTGGGGGAGGACTGAAGCTTTCTTT
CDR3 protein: CSVGARLGWGRTEAFF

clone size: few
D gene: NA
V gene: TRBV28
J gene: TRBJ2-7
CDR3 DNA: TGTGCCAGCAGCCCCACAAGGAGAATAACCTACGAGCAGTACTTC
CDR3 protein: CASSPTRRITYEQYF

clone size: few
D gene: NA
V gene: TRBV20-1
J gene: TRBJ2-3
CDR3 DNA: TGCAGTGCTCCCCCCGGCGGGGGCTCAGATACGCAGTATTTT
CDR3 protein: CSAPPGGGSDTQYF

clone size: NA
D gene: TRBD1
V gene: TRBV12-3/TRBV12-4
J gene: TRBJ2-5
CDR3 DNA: TGTGCCAGCAGCATTCGACAGGGAGAGACCCAGTACTTC
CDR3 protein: CASSIRQGETQYF

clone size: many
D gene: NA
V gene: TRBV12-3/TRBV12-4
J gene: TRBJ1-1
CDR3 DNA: TGTGCCAGCAGTTTTGGGGGCACTGAAGCTTTCTTT
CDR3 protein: CASSFGGTEAFF